This T cell receptor beta chain is from a study of blood T cell repertoires in COVID-19. On the study more broadly: The samples span acute and convalescent COVID-19 from the United States, Italy and Spain.

The CDR3 runs 14 residues. Germline CDR1 is SGHDT and CDR2 is YYEEEE. V dropped 1 base and J dropped 3 bases, with 9 bases sitting between them. This clone was observed once. Clones were sequenced by immunoSEQ multiplex PCR, and TCRdb holds only the in-frame ones, with some missing. This sample has approximately 260,000 clones, with just under 90% found just once. The source is a woman aged 55-70 years who had recovered from COVID-19. The rearrangement uses TRBV5-6 and TRBJ2-3; possible D gene TRBD1, 5 bases. The sample taken for sequencing was PBMCs or T cells enriched from blood (not recorded which). The CDR3 DNA sequence: TGTGCCAGCAGCTTGCGGCAGGGAACAGATACGCAGTATTTT. Translating it yields CASSLRQGTDTQYF.